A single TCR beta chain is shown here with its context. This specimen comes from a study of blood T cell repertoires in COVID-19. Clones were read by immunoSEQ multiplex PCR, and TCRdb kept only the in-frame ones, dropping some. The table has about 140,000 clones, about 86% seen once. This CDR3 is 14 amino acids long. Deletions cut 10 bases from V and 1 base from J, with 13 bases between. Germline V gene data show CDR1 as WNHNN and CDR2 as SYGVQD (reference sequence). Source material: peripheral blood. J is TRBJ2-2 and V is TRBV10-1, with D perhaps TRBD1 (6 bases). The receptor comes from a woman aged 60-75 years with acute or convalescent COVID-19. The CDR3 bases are TGCGCCACCACCCGGGACATGAACACCGGGGAGCTGTTTTTT. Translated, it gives CATTRDMNTGELFF.